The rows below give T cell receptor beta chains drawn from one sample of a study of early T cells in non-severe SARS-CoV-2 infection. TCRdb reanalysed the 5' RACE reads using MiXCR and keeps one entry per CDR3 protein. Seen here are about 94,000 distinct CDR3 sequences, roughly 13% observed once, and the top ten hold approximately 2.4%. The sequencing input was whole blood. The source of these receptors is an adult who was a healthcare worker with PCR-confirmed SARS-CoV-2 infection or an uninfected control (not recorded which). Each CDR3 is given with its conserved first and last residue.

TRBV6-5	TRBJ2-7	CASSYSLIGTGVLEQYF
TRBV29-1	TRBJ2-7	CSVARQGTTYEQYF
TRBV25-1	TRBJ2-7	CASSAAGTGAYEQYF
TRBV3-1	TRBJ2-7	CASSQRGAAHEQYF
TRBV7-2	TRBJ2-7	CASSYGEALEQYF
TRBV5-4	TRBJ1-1	CASSLEGGRFTEAFF
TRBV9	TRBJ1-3	CASSPTRNTIYF
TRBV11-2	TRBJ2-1	CASSLGEDISYNEQFF
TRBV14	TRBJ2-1	CASSQVGYEQFF
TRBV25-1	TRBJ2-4	CASSDVYIQYF
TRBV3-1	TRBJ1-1	CASSQAGRGTEAFF
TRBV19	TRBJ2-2	CASPRTGEYDTGELFF
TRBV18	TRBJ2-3	CASSPRLAEDTQYF
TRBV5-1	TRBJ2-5	CASSLRSGGAEETQYF
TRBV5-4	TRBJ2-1	CASSLGRDGYNEQFF
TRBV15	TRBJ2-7	CATSRDWGTGASYEQYF
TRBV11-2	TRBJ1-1	CASSFPRGQGVTTEAFF
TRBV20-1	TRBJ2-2	CSLRNRDRPNTGELFF
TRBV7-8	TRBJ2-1	CASRRGGEYYNEQFF
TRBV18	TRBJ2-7	CASSPGVFYEQYF
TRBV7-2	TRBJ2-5	CASSIQGGLQETQYF
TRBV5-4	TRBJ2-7	CASSFRGNEQYF
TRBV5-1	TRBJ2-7	CASSLRDPSYEQYF
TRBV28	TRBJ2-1	CASSFFRDEQFF
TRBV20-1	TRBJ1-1	CSAPSLNTEAFF
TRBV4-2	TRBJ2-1	CASSQNLGTFNEQFF
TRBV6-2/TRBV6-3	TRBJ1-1	CASSYSVVSGPRRF
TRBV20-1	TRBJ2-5	CSARGPLGETQYF
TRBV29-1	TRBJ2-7	CSASSSYEQYF
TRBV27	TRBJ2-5	CASSFKTQYF
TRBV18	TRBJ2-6	CASSPASSGANVLTF
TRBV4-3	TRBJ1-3	CASSQDPVRDTIYF
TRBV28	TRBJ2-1	CASSLLYNEQFF
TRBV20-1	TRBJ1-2	CSARDLRDRDGYTF
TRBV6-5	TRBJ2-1	CASSYSTGGQFF
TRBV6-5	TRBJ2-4	CASREDRGINIQYF
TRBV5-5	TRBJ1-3	CASSLLGQTIYF
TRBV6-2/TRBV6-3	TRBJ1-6	CATRQSSYNSPLHF
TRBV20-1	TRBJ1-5	CSASGGAGSNQPQHF
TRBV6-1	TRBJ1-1	CASRQPLPPEAFF
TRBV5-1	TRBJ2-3	CASSQGLAGASTDTQYF
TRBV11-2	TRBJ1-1	CASSLERNTEAFF
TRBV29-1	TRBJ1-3	CSVINQALSGNTIYF
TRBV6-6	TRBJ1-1	CASSDSPANTEAFF
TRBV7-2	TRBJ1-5	CASSRSGQGSNQPQHF
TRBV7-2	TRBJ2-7	CASKRQPSSCEQYF
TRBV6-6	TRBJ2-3	CASSSGLAGYDTQYF
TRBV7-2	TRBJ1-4	CASSRAVATNEKLFF
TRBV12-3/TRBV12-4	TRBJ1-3	CASSDRVSENTIYF
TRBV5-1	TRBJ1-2	CASSFRQGGDYGYTF
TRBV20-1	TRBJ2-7	CSARLWGASYEQYF
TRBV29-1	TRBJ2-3	CSAGGVTDTQYF
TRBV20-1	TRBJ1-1	CSAKEDGYTEAFF
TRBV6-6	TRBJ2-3	CASTFLLASLTDTQYF
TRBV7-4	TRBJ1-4	CASSFRDSYNEKLFF
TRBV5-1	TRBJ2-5	CASSAGTEETQYF
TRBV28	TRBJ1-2	CASSPIGTGGFDGGYTF
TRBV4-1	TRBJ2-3	CASSQEKFIPGRGDTQYF
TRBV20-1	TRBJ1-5	CSARVLGPYNQPQHF